The clone carrying this T cell receptor (beta chain) occurred a few times. Its target is not known. TCRdb's table, derived via immunoSEQ multiplex PCR, lists solely in-frame clones and lacks some. The table shows tens of thousands of clones, with roughly 82% occurring only once. No patient had autoimmune disease or received systemic immunosuppression. The sample comes from a study of OX40 agonist ivuxolimab in advanced cancers. Study details: Patients were treated with intravenous ivuxolimab, dosed at 0.01 to 10 mg/kg and infused every 2 weeks.

CDR3 length: 14 residues. Per the germline V gene, CDR1 is MNHEY and CDR2 is SMNVEV (reference sequence). V was cut by 2 bases and J by 2 bases, with 9 bases left in between. General study points: CD4+ and CD8+ T cells in blood underwent clonal expansion by week 6 at 0.1 to 3.0 mg/kg.

J is TRBJ1-2 and V is TRBV27, with D uncertain. The specimen comprised CD4+ or CD8+ T cells sorted from blood, sampled in a trial of the OX40 agonist ivuxolimab. The TCR sequence derives from an adult with an advanced solid tumor such as melanoma, head and neck, liver or kidney cancer. The CDR3, as DNA: TGTGCCAGCAGTTTAAAGGCCGGGAACTATGGCTACACCTTC. Translated: CASSLKAGNYGYTF.